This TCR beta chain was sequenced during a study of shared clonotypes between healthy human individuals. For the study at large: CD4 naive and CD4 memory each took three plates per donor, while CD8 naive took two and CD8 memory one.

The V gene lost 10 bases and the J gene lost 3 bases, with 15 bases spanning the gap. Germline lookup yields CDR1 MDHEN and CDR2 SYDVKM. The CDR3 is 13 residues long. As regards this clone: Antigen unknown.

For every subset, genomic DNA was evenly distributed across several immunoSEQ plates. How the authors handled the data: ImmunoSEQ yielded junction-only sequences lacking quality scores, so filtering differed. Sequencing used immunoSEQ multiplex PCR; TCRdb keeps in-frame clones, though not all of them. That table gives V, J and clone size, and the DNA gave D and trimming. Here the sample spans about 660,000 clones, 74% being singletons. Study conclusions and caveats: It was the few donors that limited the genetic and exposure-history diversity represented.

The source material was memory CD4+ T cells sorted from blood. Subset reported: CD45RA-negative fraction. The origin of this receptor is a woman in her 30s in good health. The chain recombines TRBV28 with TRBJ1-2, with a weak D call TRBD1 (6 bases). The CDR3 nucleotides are TGTGCCACCAAACAGGGAAGCGACTATGGCTACACCTTC. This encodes CATKQGSDYGYTF.